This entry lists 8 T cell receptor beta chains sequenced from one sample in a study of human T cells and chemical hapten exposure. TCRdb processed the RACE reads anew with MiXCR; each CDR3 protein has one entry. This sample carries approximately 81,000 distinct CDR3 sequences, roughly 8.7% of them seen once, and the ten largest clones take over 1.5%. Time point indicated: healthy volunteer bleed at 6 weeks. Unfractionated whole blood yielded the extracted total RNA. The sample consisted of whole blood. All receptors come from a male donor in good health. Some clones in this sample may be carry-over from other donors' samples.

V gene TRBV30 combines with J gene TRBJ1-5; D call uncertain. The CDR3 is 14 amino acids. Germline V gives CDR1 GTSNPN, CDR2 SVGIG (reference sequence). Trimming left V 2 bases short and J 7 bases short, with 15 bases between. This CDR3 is CAWSYRGGRQPQHF. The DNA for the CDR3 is TGTGCCTGGAGTTACCGGGGAGGGAGGCAGCCCCAGCATTTT.

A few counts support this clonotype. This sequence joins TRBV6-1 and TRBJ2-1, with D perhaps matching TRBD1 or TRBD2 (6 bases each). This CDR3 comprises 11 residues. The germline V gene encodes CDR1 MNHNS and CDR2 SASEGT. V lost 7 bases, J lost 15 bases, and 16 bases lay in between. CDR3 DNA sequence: TGTGCCAGCAAGCATGAGGGGGGCCCGTTCTTC. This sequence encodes CASKHEGGPFF.

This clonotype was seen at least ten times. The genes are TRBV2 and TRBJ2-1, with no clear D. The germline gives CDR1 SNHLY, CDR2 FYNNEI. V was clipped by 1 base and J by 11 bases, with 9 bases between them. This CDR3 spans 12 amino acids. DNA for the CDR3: TGTGCCAGCAGTGAAGAGGGAACGAAGCAGTTCTTC. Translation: CASSEEGTKQFF. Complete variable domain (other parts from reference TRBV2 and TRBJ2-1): EPEVTQTPSHQVTQMGQEVILRCVPISNHLYFYWYRQILGQKVEFLVSFYNNEISEKSEIFDDQFSVERPDGSNFTLKIRSTKLEDSAMYFCASSEEGTKQFFGPGTRLTVL.

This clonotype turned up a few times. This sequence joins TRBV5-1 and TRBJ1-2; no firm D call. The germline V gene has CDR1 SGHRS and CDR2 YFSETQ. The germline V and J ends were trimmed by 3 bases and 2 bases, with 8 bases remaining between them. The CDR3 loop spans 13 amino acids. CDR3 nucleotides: TGCGCCAGCAGCTCGGACGGAAACTATGGCTACACCTTC. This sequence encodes CASSSDGNYGYTF.

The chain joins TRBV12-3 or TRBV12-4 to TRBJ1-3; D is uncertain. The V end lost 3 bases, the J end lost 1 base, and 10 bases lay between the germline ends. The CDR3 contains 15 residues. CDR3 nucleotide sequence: TGTGCCAGCAGTTTGTTTCAAGGTTCTGGAAACACCATATATTTT. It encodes CASSLFQGSGNTIYF.

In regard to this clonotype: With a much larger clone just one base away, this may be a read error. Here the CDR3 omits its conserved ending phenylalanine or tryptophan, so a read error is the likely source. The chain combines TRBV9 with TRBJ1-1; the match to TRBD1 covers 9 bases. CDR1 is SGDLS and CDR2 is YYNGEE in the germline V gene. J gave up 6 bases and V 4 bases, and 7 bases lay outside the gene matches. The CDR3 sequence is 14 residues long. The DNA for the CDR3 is TGTGCCAGCAGCCCGGGGACAGGGCAGTCTGAAGCTTTCCTT. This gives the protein CASSPGTGQSEAFL.

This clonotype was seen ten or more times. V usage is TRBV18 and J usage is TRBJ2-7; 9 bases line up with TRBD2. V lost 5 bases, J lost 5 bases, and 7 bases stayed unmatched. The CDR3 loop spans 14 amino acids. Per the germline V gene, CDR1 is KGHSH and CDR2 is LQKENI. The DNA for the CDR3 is TGTGCCAGCTCATCGAGCGGGAGGAACAACGAGCAGTACTTC. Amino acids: CASSSSGRNNEQYF.

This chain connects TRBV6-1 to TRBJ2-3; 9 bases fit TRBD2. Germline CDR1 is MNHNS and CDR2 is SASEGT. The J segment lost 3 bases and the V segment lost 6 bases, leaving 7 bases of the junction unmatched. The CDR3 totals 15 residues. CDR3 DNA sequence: TGTGCCAGCAGAGTTAGCGGGAGTGGAACAGATACGCAGTATTTT. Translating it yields CASRVSGSGTDTQYF.